One sample yielded the 3 T cell receptor beta chains listed below, sequenced in a study of T cells in Graves' hyperthyroidism and ophthalmopathy. RNA transcripts served as the template for amplifying TCR beta CDR3 regions. The HTBI primer set served for first-round RT-PCR of the TCR CDR3. A single record per CDR3 protein comes from TCRdb applying MiXCR to the multiplex PCR reads. This table holds approximately 350,000 distinct CDR3 sequences, about 16% found once. What was sequenced was blood. The receptors derive from a woman aged 55 to 70 with Graves' ophthalmopathy.

This clonotype was recorded a few times. J is TRBJ2-6 and V is TRBV29-1; a weak D match, TRBD2 (5 bases). The V end lost 1 base, the J end lost 3 bases, and 10 bases lay between the germline ends. Germline V gene data show CDR1 as SQVTM and CDR2 as ANQGSEA. The CDR3 length is 15 residues. CDR3: CSVEVVGSGANVLTF. The CDR3 nucleotides read TGCAGCGTTGAAGTTGTGGGGAGTGGGGCCAACGTCCTGACTTTC.

This clonotype was seen many times. This chain links TRBV13 with TRBJ2-1; D could derive from TRBD1 or TRBD2 (6 bases each). The germline V gene encodes CDR1 PRHDT and CDR2 FYEKMQ (reference sequence). V lost 0 bases and J lost 0, with 12 bases in between. The CDR3 runs 17 residues. The CDR3 DNA is TGTGCCAGCAGCTTAGGGCCGGGGGCGAGCTCCTACAATGAGCAGTTCTTC. It encodes CASSLGPGASSYNEQFF.

There are a few counts of this clonotype. This chain links TRBV5-1 with TRBJ1-1; no clear D gene. V was cut by 0 bases and J by 1 base, with 10 bases left in between. The CDR3 contains 15 residues. From germline, CDR1 is SGHRS and CDR2 YFSETQ. CDR3 loop: CASSLAAGPNTEAFF. In nucleotides, the CDR3 is TGCGCCAGCAGCTTGGCCGCGGGCCCGAACACTGAAGCTTTCTTT.